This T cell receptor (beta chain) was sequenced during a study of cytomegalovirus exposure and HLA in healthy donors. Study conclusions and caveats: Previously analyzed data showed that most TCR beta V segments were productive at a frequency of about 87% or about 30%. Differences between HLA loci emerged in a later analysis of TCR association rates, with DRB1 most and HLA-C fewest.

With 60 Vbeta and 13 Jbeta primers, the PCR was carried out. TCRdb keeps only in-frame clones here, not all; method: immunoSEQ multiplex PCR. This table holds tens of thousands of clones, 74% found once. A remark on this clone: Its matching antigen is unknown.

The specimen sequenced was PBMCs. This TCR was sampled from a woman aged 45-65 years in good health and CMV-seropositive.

The DNA for the CDR3 is TGTGCCAGCAGCCCTTCTAGCGGGAGGCTCCATGAGCAGTTCTTC. Its translation is CASSPSSGRLHEQFF. The chain uses TRBV11-3 and TRBJ2-1; 11 nucleotides match TRBD2. The V and J ends lost 5 bases and 8 bases, in that order; junction bases with no gene match: 8. CDR3 length: 15 residues. CDR1 and CDR2 (germline): SGHNT, YENEEA.